This TCR beta chain was found in a study of beta chain features in type 1 diabetes. Study in general: The patient and healthy donor groups were comparable for age, gender and cell yields.

This clone showed up just a few times. Its antigen is still unknown. Expressed TCRB transcripts were sequenced because the entire RNA isolate underwent reverse transcription. This table comes from immunoSEQ multiplex PCR, and its TCRdb copy is limited to in-frame clones, with some not included. The sample yields more than 550,000 clones, roughly an eighth seen once. A CD45RO/CCR7/CD25/CD127/CD95/CD27 panel sorted naive, central memory, regulatory and stem cell-like memory CD4+ cells. There are 14 residues in the CDR3. The germline V gene encodes CDR1 SGHVS and CDR2 FNYEAQ. The V and J ends lost 5 bases and 9 bases respectively, with 17 bases between them. Study-wide findings and caveats: People with Type 1 diabetes carried modestly yet significantly shorter TCRB CDR3s in all four CD4+ subsets. Researchers caution that PCR might favor shorter templates, equally among patients and controls.

Source material: naive CD4+ T cells from blood. The V gene is TRBV7-6, the J gene TRBJ2-1; weak D call: TRBD2 (6 bases). This TCR was sampled from a man younger than 35 with type 1 diabetes. The CDR3 DNA sequence: TGTGCCAGCAGCGCCCCCTCCCTGGGGGGTGAGCAGTTCTTC. Translated: CASSAPSLGGEQFF.